Sequencing of this T cell receptor beta chain was carried out in a study of CD8 T cells in ankylosing spondylitis. Whole-study results and caveats: Matched ankylosing spondylitis synovial fluid reportedly contained a significantly enriched population of disease-linked clones.

This CDR3 comprises 17 residues. Trimming shortened V by 6 bases and J by 8 bases, and 25 bases separated the two germline ends. Germline V gene lookup returns CDR1 MNHNS and CDR2 SASEGT. TCRdb re-derived calls from the 5' RACE reads in MiXCR, one entry per CDR3 protein. This sample has fewer than 250,000 distinct CDR3 sequences, with over 9.5% found just once. This clonotype was picked up many times. The antigen is unknown. The chain is built from TRBV6-1 and TRBJ1-4; no clear D. The sequenced sample consisted of blood, either unsorted or a sorted T cell fraction (not recorded which). The sequence derives from a male donor with ankylosing spondylitis or in good health (not recorded which). CDR3 in DNA: TGTGCCAGCAGACGTCTTACGGTAGCCACGACGCAGGAAAAACTGTTTTTT. This codes for CASRRLTVATTQEKLFF.